These T cell receptor beta chains were read from a single sample in a study of cytomegalovirus exposure and HLA in healthy donors. Sequencing was performed with immunoSEQ multiplex PCR; in TCRdb, only in-frame clones are kept and a portion is missing. The sample has 150,000 to 200,000 clones; over 70% are singletons. Source material: PBMCs. These receptors originate from a young man in good health and CMV-seropositive. The CDR3 runs from the conserved cysteine through the conserved F or W. Each record gives: J gene, V gene, clone size, D gene, CDR3 DNA, CDR3 protein. A D gene is named only where the DNA matches it firmly. A clone size is listed for some rows: how often the clone was seen (once, few, many), or a class if it is expanded.

>TRBJ2-2|TRBV4-1|-|TRBD2
TGCGCCAGCAGCCGAGGCCCCGATAGCGGGAATCCGGCCGGGGAGCTGTTTTTT
CASSRGPDSGNPAGELFF
>TRBJ2-5|TRBV21-1|-|-
TGTGCCAGCAGGAATGTCGGGACAGGCAAAGAGACCCAGTACTTC
CASRNVGTGKETQYF
>TRBJ2-7|TRBV6-1|few|TRBD1
TGTGCCAGCAGTGTCCGGGACAGCTACGAGCAGTACTTC
CASSVRDSYEQYF
>TRBJ2-1|TRBV2|-|-
TGTGCCAGCAGTGACTATGTGAACAATGAGCAGTTCTTC
CASSDYVNNEQFF
>TRBJ2-5|TRBV27|few|-
TGTGCCAGCAGCTCCGGAGGGGGAGGGGAGACCCAGTACTTC
CASSSGGGGETQYF
>TRBJ2-5|TRBV9|-|TRBD2
TGTGCCGGGACTAGCGGTAGAGTAGGAGAGACCCAGTACTTC
CAGTSGRVGETQYF
>TRBJ1-1|TRBV7-2|-|TRBD1
TGTGCCAGCAGCCGCGGGACAGGTTATATGATGAACACTGAAGCTTTCTTT
CASSRGTGYMMNTEAFF
>TRBJ2-4|TRBV6-5|-|-
TGTGCCAGCAGCCTTTGGCAGGGTGGAAACATTCAGTACTTC
CASSLWQGGNIQYF
>TRBJ1-6|TRBV30|-|TRBD1
TGTGCCTGGACCCTCTCCCGAGACAGGGCCTCACCCCTCCACTTT
CAWTLSRDRASPLHF
>TRBJ2-3|TRBV7-3|-|TRBD2
TGTGCCAGCAGCTCACTTGGTAGCGGGATTAGCACAGATACGCAGTATTTT
CASSSLGSGISTDTQYF
>TRBJ2-3|TRBV13|-|-
TGTGCCAGCAGCTTAGAACGGGATACGCAGTATTTT
CASSLERDTQYF
>TRBJ2-3|TRBV5-1|once|TRBD2
TGCGCCAGCAGCTCAGGGACTAGCGGGATAGGAGATACGCAGTATTTT
CASSSGTSGIGDTQYF
>TRBJ2-7|TRBV7-9|-|-
TGTTCCAGCAGCTTATCCTCCGAGCAGTACTTC
CSSSLSSEQYF
>TRBJ1-2|TRBV7-9|-|-
TGTGCCAGCAGCCTGGAGAGACAGACCTGGGGCTACACCTTC
CASSLERQTWGYTF
>TRBJ1-1|TRBV9|once|TRBD1
TGTGCCAGCAGCGTAGCAGGGACAGGGTCCACTGAAGCTTTCTTT
CASSVAGTGSTEAFF
>TRBJ1-2|TRBV27|-|-
TGTGCCAGCAGATCTTCAGGGGTAGGTGGCTACACCTTC
CASRSSGVGGYTF
>TRBJ2-7|TRBV7-2|-|-
TGTGCCAGCAGCTCGCAGGGGGTTAGCGGCGAGCAGTACTTC
CASSSQGVSGEQYF
>TRBJ2-7|TRBV30|few|-
TGTGCCTGGAGTGTCCGCATGGGGGCCGAGCAGTACTTC
CAWSVRMGAEQYF
>TRBJ1-2|TRBV4-1|-|TRBD1
TGCGCCAGCAGCCAGAGCCGCCCGGGACAGGGGAACTATGGCTACACCTTC
CASSQSRPGQGNYGYTF
>TRBJ2-2|TRBV10-1|-|TRBD2
TGCGCCACCTTAGCGGGGGACACCGGGGAGCTGTTTTTT
CATLAGDTGELFF